Shown below are 31 T cell receptor beta chains from a single sample sequenced in a study of T cells in Graves' hyperthyroidism and ophthalmopathy. Amplified TCR beta CDR3 regions came from RNA transcripts. TCR CDR3 regions were first amplified by RT-PCR with HTBI primers. MiXCR was run by TCRdb on the multiplex PCR reads, yielding one entry per CDR3 protein. This sample has about 380,000 distinct CDR3 sequences, with approximately 15% found just once. The specimen sequenced was blood. The source is a man younger than 40 with Graves' hyperthyroidism that later progressed to Graves' ophthalmopathy.

This clonotype was seen a handful of times. The gene calls are TRBV12-3 or TRBV12-4 and TRBJ2-7; 7 nucleotides match TRBD1. The CDR3 runs 13 residues. Trimming removed 3 bases from V and 4 bases from J; junction bases left unmatched: 3. CDR3 protein: CASSFSRGYEQYF. CDR3 DNA: TGTGCCAGCAGTTTTAGCAGGGGGTACGAGCAGTACTTC.

For the CDR3, the DNA is TGCAGCCTCCGGGACACCTTCCGTGATTACAATGAGCAGTTCTTC. Protein: CSLRDTFRDYNEQFF. This chain joins TRBV29-1 and TRBJ2-1; a weak D match, TRBD1 (6 bases). CDR3 size: 15 residues. With 8 bases removed from V and 4 bases from J, the gap between germline ends came to 21 bases. Germline values: CDR1 SQVTM, CDR2 ANQGSEA.

This clonotype was seen a handful of times. This sequence joins TRBV6-5 and TRBJ2-1; D remains ambiguous. CDR1 is MNHEY and CDR2 is SVGAGI in the germline V gene. The CDR3 extends over 17 amino acids. V was shortened by 0 bases and J by 0 bases, with 12 bases between the two germline ends. The DNA of the CDR3 is TGTGCCAGCAGTTACTCCATGTGGGCCCGCTCCTACAATGAGCAGTTCTTC. Translation gives CASSYSMWARSYNEQFF.

At least ten counts were recorded for this clonotype. The junction does not match germline at one end; this may be a read error. V gene TRBV20-1 combines with J gene TRBJ1-2; 8 nucleotides agree with TRBD1. Germline CDR1 DFQATT, CDR2 SNEGSKA (reference sequence). This CDR3 region has 15 residues. The CDR3 spells CSARDKPGGSYGYTF. Here the CDR3 DNA reads TGCAGTGCTCGAGACAAACCAGGGGGCAGCTATGGCTACACCTTC.

The chain combines TRBV16 with TRBJ2-7, with D unclear. Trimming pared 0 bases from V and 2 bases from J, leaving 8 bases between. The length of the CDR3 is 14 residues. CDR1 and CDR2 (germline): KGHSY, FQNENV. The CDR3 region has the DNA TGTGCCAGCAGCCAATCGAGGCAGACCTACGAGCAGTACTTC. It encodes CASSQSRQTYEQYF.

The table lists this clonotype with many counts. The chain has TRBV12-3 or TRBV12-4 and TRBJ1-2; D is uncertain. This CDR3 comprises 12 residues. Trimming pared 6 bases from V and 2 bases from J, leaving 7 bases between. The CDR3 protein is CASSPENYGYTF. CDR3 in DNA: TGTGCCAGCAGCCCGGAGAACTATGGCTACACCTTC.

In its sample, this clonotype was seen many times. The rearrangement joins TRBV12-3 or TRBV12-4 to TRBJ2-5; tentatively, D is TRBD2 (7 bases). V was trimmed by 5 bases and J by 0 bases, leaving 22 bases between them. The CDR3 is 18 residues long. In nucleotides, the CDR3 is TGTGCCAGCAGTCCCCTCGGGCTACCGGGGGGCCACCAAGAGACCCAGTACTTC. This encodes CASSPLGLPGGHQETQYF.

This clonotype was observed many times. J is TRBJ2-3 and V is TRBV20-1; D may correspond to TRBD1 or TRBD2 (5 bases each). There are 15 residues in the CDR3. Germline V gene sequence: CDR1 DFQATT, CDR2 SNEGSKA (reference sequence). V was cut by 7 bases and J by 2 bases, with 19 bases left in between. CDR3 sequence reads: CSVPKGASPTDTQYF. Written as DNA, the CDR3 is TGCAGTGTCCCGAAAGGGGCTAGCCCCACAGATACGCAGTATTTT.

The chain carries TRBV29-1 and TRBJ2-7, with D perhaps TRBD1 (5 bases). The V end lost 3 bases, the J end lost 2 bases, and 14 bases lay between the germline ends. The CDR3 runs to 14 residues. The germline V gene has CDR1 SQVTM and CDR2 ANQGSEA. DNA for the CDR3: TGCAGCGTTGAGTCCCCAGGGTTAACCTACGAGCAGTACTTC. It yields the protein CSVESPGLTYEQYF.

V gene TRBV5-1 combines with J gene TRBJ1-2, with TRBD1 identical over 7 bases. CDR3 length equals 10 residues. Germline CDR1 is SGHRS and CDR2 is YFSETQ. V dropped 0 bases and J dropped 13; count of bases not matched to a gene: 0. The chain's CDR3 is CASSLDRGTF. The CDR3 DNA reads TGCGCCAGCAGCTTGGACAGGGGCACCTTC.

The chain has TRBV12-3 or TRBV12-4 and TRBJ1-1; D ambiguous. This CDR3 spans 12 amino acids. Trimming cost V 8 bases and J 6 bases, with 13 bases left between them. CDR3 nucleotides: TGTGCCAGCGGGGTAGGACTTGCTGAAGCTTTCTTT. It is translated as CASGVGLAEAFF.

This chain joins TRBV28 and TRBJ2-5; D remains ambiguous. CDR1 and CDR2 (germline): MDHEN, SYDVKM. Trimming took 3 bases from V and 5 from J, leaving 13 bases between them. This CDR3 is 14 amino acids long. As DNA, the CDR3 is TGTGCCAGCAGTTTGATTCCCTACGGGGAGACCCAGTACTTC. This gives the protein CASSLIPYGETQYF. Together with reference TRBV28 and TRBJ2-5, the CDR3 gives the full variable domain: DVKVTQSSRYLVKRTGEKVFLECVQDMDHENMFWYRQDPGLGLRLIYFSYDVKMKEKGDIPEGYSVSREKKERFSLILESASTNQTSMYLCASSLIPYGETQYFGPGTRLLVL.

This clonotype was seen at least ten times. DNA of the CDR3: TGTGCCAGCAGCCAGGGCCGGGAGCTGTTTTTT. It specifies CASSQGRELFF. The rearrangement uses TRBV13 and TRBJ2-2; the D gene is possibly TRBD1 (5 bases). The CDR3 has 11 residues. Germline loops: CDR1 PRHDT, CDR2 FYEKMQ (reference sequence). Trimming cost V 5 bases and J 9 bases, with 7 bases left between them.

This clonotype was observed many times. In DNA, the CDR3 is TGTGCCAGCAGCGACCTACAGGGGGAGCAGTTCTTC. It specifies CASSDLQGEQFF. The chain joins TRBV28 to TRBJ2-1; 7 bases line up with TRBD1. V shed 6 bases, J shed 10 bases, and the junction held 6 bases outside the gene matches. There are 12 residues in the CDR3. From germline, CDR1 is MDHEN and CDR2 SYDVKM.

This clonotype was recorded at least ten times. This chain links TRBV20-1 with TRBJ1-5; possible D gene TRBD1, 5 bases. V gave up 0 bases and J gave up 3 bases, with 15 bases separating them. This CDR3 contains 16 residues. The V gene's germline CDR1 is DFQATT and CDR2 SNEGSKA (reference sequence). CDR3 sequence: CSARDRVQGFNQPQHF. DNA for the CDR3: TGCAGTGCTAGAGATCGGGTTCAGGGATTCAATCAGCCCCAGCATTTT.

This chain connects TRBV20-1 to TRBJ2-7, with 7 positions matching TRBD1. The ends lost 6 bases at V and 2 bases at J; junction bases unmatched: 16. Germline CDR1 reads DFQATT; CDR2 reads SNEGSKA (reference sequence). This CDR3 has 16 amino acids. The CDR3, as DNA: TGCAGTGCCGTCCCGACGTTGGGGACAGCGACCTACGAGCAGTACTTC. This translates into CSAVPTLGTATYEQYF.

This clonotype was seen many times. V is TRBV12-5 and J is TRBJ2-5; TRBD2 aligns across 8 bases. The CDR3 has 16 residues. Trimming removed 5 bases from V and 1 base from J; junction bases left unmatched: 9. Germline V gene lookup returns CDR1 LGHNT and CDR2 FRNRAP. The chain's CDR3 is CASGPGSGGAQETQYF. In nucleotides, the CDR3 is TGTGCTAGTGGTCCGGGAAGCGGGGGTGCCCAAGAGACCCAGTACTTC.

Here the CDR3 DNA reads TGTGCCAGCAGCCAATCAGGGAGTCCCTATAATTCACCCCTCCACTTT. This codes for CASSQSGSPYNSPLHF. The gene calls are TRBV7-9 and TRBJ1-6; D possibly corresponds to TRBD1 (5 bases). Germline CDR1 SEHNR, CDR2 FQNEAQ (reference sequence). V gave up 5 bases and J gave up 2 bases, with 13 bases separating them. CDR3 length: 16 residues.

In this sample, this clonotype turned up a few times. The genes are TRBV3-1 and TRBJ1-2; no clear D. The V gene's germline CDR1 is LGHDT and CDR2 YNNKEL (reference sequence). This CDR3 has 16 residues. V was shortened by 2 bases and J by 7 bases, with 20 bases between the two germline ends. CDR3 coding DNA: TGTGCCAGCAGCCAATTTTTGAAGGGCCTGCGGGGTGGCTACACCTTC. Protein sequence: CASSQFLKGLRGGYTF.

CDR3 region: CASSLTGLLGTEAFF. The CDR3 region has the DNA TGTGCCAGCAGCTTAACGGGCCTTTTGGGCACTGAAGCTTTCTTT. V is TRBV11-2 and J is TRBJ1-1; D unresolved. In germline, CDR1 is SGHAT, CDR2 FQNNGV. This CDR3 is built from 15 residues. V was trimmed by 2 bases and J by 4 bases, leaving 14 bases between them.

At least ten counts were recorded for this clonotype. The chain is built from TRBV30 and TRBJ1-3; D remains unclear. The CDR3 is 13 amino acids. Germline CDR1 is GTSNPN and CDR2 is SVGIG (reference sequence). Trimming pared 2 bases from V and 3 bases from J, leaving 8 bases between. Written as DNA, the CDR3 is TGTGCCTGGAGTCCGGGGTATGGAAACACCATATATTTT. Its protein product is CAWSPGYGNTIYF.

This clonotype showed up just a few times. V gene TRBV5-4 combines with J gene TRBJ1-6; 7 nucleotides line up with TRBD1. Trimming cost V 0 bases and J 13 bases; bases outside gene matches: 4. The CDR3 is made up of 13 amino acids. Germline V lookup: CDR1 SGHNT, CDR2 YYREEE (reference sequence). CDR3 in DNA: TGTGCCAGCAGCTTGGAAGCAGGGGGGCCCCTCCACTTT. Protein sequence: CASSLEAGGPLHF. Looking up the rest from reference TRBV5-4 and TRBJ1-6 gives the full variable domain: ETGVTQSPTHLIKTRGQQVTLRCSSQSGHNTVSWYQQALGQGPQFIFQYYREEENGRGNFPPRFSGLQFPNYSSELNVNALELDDSALYLCASSLEAGGPLHFGNGTRLTVT.

The chain is built from TRBV5-1 and TRBJ2-2; D unclear. Germline assignment: CDR1 SGHRS and CDR2 YFSETQ. With 4 bases removed from V and 6 bases from J, the gap between germline ends came to 19 bases. The CDR3 consists of 16 residues. The CDR3 bases are TGCGCCAGCAGCCCAAAGACGATTAGTAACGCCGGGGAGCTGTTTTTT. This sequence encodes CASSPKTISNAGELFF.

V usage is TRBV28 and J usage is TRBJ2-3, with no clear D. In germline, CDR1 is MDHEN, CDR2 SYDVKM. The V gene lost 3 bases and the J gene lost 0 bases, with 4 bases spanning the gap. The CDR3 contains 13 residues. CDR3 amino acids: CASSFQSTDTQYF. In DNA, the CDR3 is TGTGCCAGCAGTTTTCAGAGCACAGATACGCAGTATTTT.

The J gene is TRBJ2-1, the V gene TRBV24-1; D is unresolved. The CDR3 is 16 amino acids. CDR1 KGHDR and CDR2 SFDVKD come from the germline V gene. The V gene lost 0 bases and the J gene lost 6 bases, with 14 bases spanning the gap. The CDR3 spells CATSDLQSVRVNEQFF. DNA for the CDR3: TGTGCCACCAGTGATTTGCAGAGTGTCAGAGTCAATGAGCAGTTCTTC.

This clonotype was detected a few times. This sequence joins TRBV29-1 and TRBJ2-7, with 8 bases that match TRBD1. CDR3 length equals 15 residues. V lost 0 bases and J lost 3; bases outside the gene matches: 7. Germline CDR1 reads SQVTM; CDR2 reads ANQGSEA. CDR3: CSVEDRGRPNYEQYF. DNA of the CDR3: TGCAGCGTTGAAGACAGGGGGCGACCAAACTACGAGCAGTACTTC.

At least ten counts were recorded for this clonotype. The chain couples TRBV5-1 to TRBJ1-5, with D possibly being TRBD1 (6 bases). Per the germline V gene, CDR1 is SGHRS and CDR2 is YFSETQ. The CDR3 length is 14 residues. Trimming removed 0 bases at V and 5 bases at J, with 9 bases between. The CDR3 bases are TGCGCCAGCAGCTTGGCTGGGGGCCATCAGCCCCAGCATTTT. Its translation is CASSLAGGHQPQHF.

The sample holds many counts of this clonotype. The chain has TRBV20-1 and TRBJ2-6; D ambiguous. Germline-derived CDR1 and CDR2 are DFQATT and SNEGSKA (reference sequence). The length of the CDR3 is 13 residues. Trimming cost V 4 bases and J 3 bases, with 7 bases left between them. CDR3 in DNA: TGCAGTGCTAAGGAGTTTGGGGCCAACGTCCTGACTTTC. It translates to CSAKEFGANVLTF.

V usage is TRBV20-1 and J usage is TRBJ1-1, with D unclear. V lost 0 bases to trimming and J lost 4 bases, with 12 bases between them. Per the germline V gene, CDR1 is DFQATT and CDR2 is SNEGSKA (reference sequence). This CDR3 is 14 amino acids long. The CDR3 here is CSARDYPGSTEAFF. As DNA, the CDR3 is TGCAGTGCTAGAGACTACCCGGGGTCCACTGAAGCTTTCTTT.

The chain carries TRBV20-1 and TRBJ1-1; TRBD1 matches at 8 bases. With 3 bases clipped from V and 3 bases from J, the junction kept 3 bases outside the gene matches. This CDR3 comprises 13 residues. Germline V gene data show CDR1 as DFQATT and CDR2 as SNEGSKA (reference sequence). The DNA of the CDR3 is TGCAGTGCTAGGGAACAGGGGGACACTGAAGCTTTCTTT. Protein: CSAREQGDTEAFF.

This clonotype was recorded at least ten times. Its ends do not fully match the called genes, so a read error is possible. The V and J genes are TRBV5-1 and TRBJ1-1; a weak D match, TRBD1 (6 bases). The germline V gene encodes CDR1 SGHRS and CDR2 YFSETQ. The CDR3 has 16 amino acids. CDR3 DNA: TGCGCCAGCAGCCCGAACCCGGGGGGGCGGAACGCTGAAGCTTTCTTT. Translation: CASSPNPGGRNAEAFF.